These T cell receptor beta chains were read from a single sample in a study of control samples from healthy donors and cancer patients. Measured with immunoSEQ multiplex PCR; TCRdb has only the in-frame clones, and not every one. The sample has over 200,000 clones; roughly four fifths are singletons. The sample was PBMCs. These receptor sequences come from a woman aged 55-69 years with lung cancer. Each CDR3 is given with its conserved first and last residue. Each record gives: D gene, J gene, clone size, V gene, CDR3 DNA, CDR3 protein. A D gene is named only where the DNA matches it firmly. Part of the rows lack a size; the others show once, few, many or a class for expanded clones.

-,TRBJ1-1,-,TRBV7-9,TGTGCCAGCAGCTTAGTAGGGGCGGACACTGAAGCTTTCTTT,CASSLVGADTEAFF
TRBD1,TRBJ2-5,-,TRBV5-1,TGCGCCAGCAGCGCGCGGGACAGGGTATTGCAAGAGACCCAGTACTTC,CASSARDRVLQETQYF
-,TRBJ1-6,-,TRBV21-1,TGTGCCAGCAGCAAAGCAAAGGGGGGATCCTATAATTCACCCCTCCACTTT,CASSKAKGGSYNSPLHF
TRBD1,TRBJ2-7,-,TRBV5-1,TGCGCCAGCAGCTTGGGAGGCACAGGGGAACCGTACTTC,CASSLGGTGEPYF
TRBD2,TRBJ2-3,-,TRBV24-1,TGTGCCACCAGTGACCCTGGGTGGCGGGAGGGAGGCACAGATACGCAGTATTTT,CATSDPGWREGGTDTQYF
-,TRBJ1-5,-,TRBV6-1,TGTGCCAGCAGTGAATGGGGCAACAATCAGCCCCAGCATTTT,CASSEWGNNQPQHF
-,TRBJ2-7,few,TRBV5-6,TGTGCCAGCAGCTTAGGCAGCTCCTACGAGCAGTACTTC,CASSLGSSYEQYF
-,TRBJ2-1,-,TRBV5-5,TGTGCCAGCAGCCTTGGGGGGTCTTCCTACAATGAGCAGTTCTTC,CASSLGGSSYNEQFF
TRBD1,TRBJ2-2,-,TRBV7-3,TGTGCCAGCAGCATGTCCGGGACAGTGAACACCGGGGAGCTGTTTTTT,CASSMSGTVNTGELFF
-,TRBJ1-4,once,TRBV7-2,TGTGCCAGCAGCTTAATAAGGGGAGGACTGTTTTTT,CASSLIRGGLFF
-,TRBJ1-1,-,TRBV18,TGTGCCAGCTCACCCGATATACCGGGTCCCCTCTGGGCTTTCTTT,CASSPDIPGPLWAFF
-,TRBJ1-1,-,TRBV29-1,TGCAGCGTTAGGGAGCTTATGGGGAACACTGAAGCTTTCTTT,CSVRELMGNTEAFF
TRBD2,TRBJ2-5,-,TRBV9,TGTGCCAGCAGCGCGAGCGGGGGGGCCTTTCTAGGAGAGACCCAGTACTTC,CASSASGGAFLGETQYF
TRBD2,TRBJ2-2,-,TRBV3-1/TRBV3-2,TGTGCCAGCAGCCAAGGGGGACTAGCGGGAGGTACCGGGGAGCTGTTTTTT,CASSQGGLAGGTGELFF
-,TRBJ2-3,-,TRBV5-1,TGCGCCAGCACGGGAGATACGCAGTATTTT,CASTGDTQYF
-,TRBJ2-5,-,TRBV7-9,TGTGCCAGCAGCCTCGGAACTGCCGAAGAGACCCAGTACTTC,CASSLGTAEETQYF
TRBD1,TRBJ1-1,once,TRBV6-5,TGTGCCAGCAGTTATCACAGGGGTGGGGTTGTTGAAGCTTTCTTT,CASSYHRGGVVEAFF
-,TRBJ2-7,few,TRBV2,TGTGCCAGCTCTCTGTTGGGCAACCCCTACGAGCAGTACTTC,CASSLLGNPYEQYF
TRBD1,TRBJ1-1,-,TRBV3-1/TRBV3-2,TGTGCCAGCAGGGGACAGGGGGGAACTGAAGCTTTCTTT,CASRGQGGTEAFF
TRBD1,TRBJ1-4,-,TRBV4-2,TGTGCCAGCAGCCAAGCCGGGACAGGGGTTGAAAAACTGTTTTTT,CASSQAGTGVEKLFF
TRBD1,TRBJ1-5,-,TRBV18,TGTGCCAGCTCCCAGGGGGGGCAGGACAATCAGCCCCAGCATTTT,CASSQGGQDNQPQHF
-,TRBJ1-1,-,TRBV3-1/TRBV3-2,TGTGCCAGCAGCCAAGTTGGGGGGGGAGGAACTGAAGCTTTCTTT,CASSQVGGGGTEAFF
-,TRBJ2-5,-,TRBV5-6,TGTGCCAGCAGCAGGGGCAAAAACCAAGAGACCCAGTACTTC,CASSRGKNQETQYF
-,TRBJ2-1,-,TRBV6-5,TGTGCCAGCAGGGGACGTAATGAGCAGTTCTTC,CASRGRNEQFF
-,TRBJ2-3,-,TRBV7-3,TGTGCCAGCAGCCTTGGACAAACCAGCGGCACAGATACGCAGTATTTT,CASSLGQTSGTDTQYF
TRBD1,TRBJ1-1,-,TRBV25-1,TGTGCCAGCAGTTACAGTCCCGGGACAGGGTCCCGGAACACTGAAGCTTTCTTT,CASSYSPGTGSRNTEAFF
-,TRBJ2-3,-,TRBV19,TGTGCCAGTAGTATCGGGGAAGTGCAGTATTTT,CASSIGEVQYF
-,TRBJ2-7,-,TRBV6-1,TGTGCCAGCAGTGAAGAGTGGGGGCGGCCCCGGCAGTACTTC,CASSEEWGRPRQYF
-,TRBJ1-4,-,TRBV2,TGTGCCAGCACGGTACTTTCAACTAATGAAAAACTGTTTTTT,CASTVLSTNEKLFF
-,TRBJ2-7,-,TRBV19,TGTGCCAGCACCCCCAGGGGACGATCCTACGAGCAGTACTTC,CASTPRGRSYEQYF
TRBD1,TRBJ2-2,few,TRBV19,TGTGCCAGTGAAGGGACAGGGGGCATCGGGGAGCTGTTTTTT,CASEGTGGIGELFF
-,TRBJ1-3,-,TRBV5-1,TGCGCCAGCAGCTCCGGGATGGGGCGAGGAAACACCATATATTTT,CASSSGMGRGNTIYF
-,TRBJ2-5,once,TRBV15,TGTGCCACCAGCAGGGGCCCAGGGGTCCAAGAGACCCAGTACTTC,CATSRGPGVQETQYF
TRBD1,TRBJ2-5,-,TRBV19,TGTGCCAGTAGTACCCGACAGGGAAGGGAGACCCAGTACTTC,CASSTRQGRETQYF
-,TRBJ1-5,-,TRBV10-3,TGTGCCATCAGTGATGGGGTCAGCAATAGCAATCAGCCCCAGCATTTT,CAISDGVSNSNQPQHF
-,TRBJ1-2,-,TRBV5-1,TGCGCCAGCAGCTTGGGCGAGGACCCAATCGACGGCTACACCTTC,CASSLGEDPIDGYTF
TRBD1,TRBJ2-6,-,TRBV5-8,TGTGCCAGCAGCTTGACAGGGGGCGCAGCTGGGGCCAACGTCCTGACTTTC,CASSLTGGAAGANVLTF
-,TRBJ1-5,-,TRBV6-1,TGTGCCAGCAGTGAATACAGGGCACACAATCAGCCCCAGCATTTT,CASSEYRAHNQPQHF
TRBD2,TRBJ2-1,-,TRBV6-2/TRBV6-3,TGTGCCAGCAGTCAGGGACTAGCGGGAGGCAATGAGCAGTTCTTC,CASSQGLAGGNEQFF
-,TRBJ2-7,-,TRBV27,TGTGCCAGCAAGGCAGGGCTAGCCGGGTCCTACGAGCAGTACTTC,CASKAGLAGSYEQYF
-,TRBJ2-2,-,TRBV6-5,TGTGCCAGCACCCCCATAGACGCGAACACCGGGGAGCTGTTTTTT,CASTPIDANTGELFF
TRBD2,TRBJ2-5,-,TRBV3-1/TRBV3-2,TGTGCCAGCAGCCAAGATCTTGAGACTAGCGGGACGGAGACCCAGTACTTC,CASSQDLETSGTETQYF
-,TRBJ1-3,-,TRBV6-6,TGTGCCAGCAGTTCTCACAGGCCCTCTGGAAACACCATATATTTT,CASSSHRPSGNTIYF
-,TRBJ1-2,-,TRBV5-1,TGCGCCAGCAGCTCGGGACAAACGAACTATGGCTACACCTTC,CASSSGQTNYGYTF
TRBD2,TRBJ2-1,-,TRBV6-2/TRBV6-3,TGTGCCAGCAGTTACCTACTAGCGGGGCCTTCATGGGATGAGCAGTTCTTC,CASSYLLAGPSWDEQFF
TRBD1,TRBJ1-5,-,TRBV3-1/TRBV3-2,TGTGCCAGCAGCCAAGGGACAGGGGGTTTTTCCCAGCATTTT,CASSQGTGGFSQHF
-,TRBJ2-7,-,TRBV6-5,TGTGCCAGCAGTTACTCGGGGCAGGGAGGCTACGAGCAGTACTTC,CASSYSGQGGYEQYF
-,TRBJ1-1,-,TRBV5-5,TGTGCCAGCAGCTTGGGTCTTAGGGGGGCGGAGACTGAAGCTTTCTTT,CASSLGLRGAETEAFF
TRBD2,TRBJ2-3,-,TRBV7-2,TGTGCCAGCAGCTTAGTCGGCCCGGGGGGAGAGCAGTATTTT,CASSLVGPGGEQYF
TRBD2,TRBJ2-3,-,TRBV3-1/TRBV3-2,TGTGCCAGCAGCCGTTATAGCGGGGGGGTCTCAGATACGCAGTATTTT,CASSRYSGGVSDTQYF
TRBD1,TRBJ1-1,once,TRBV6-5,TGTGCCAGCAGCGCAGGGGGTGCGGACACTGAAGCTTTCTTT,CASSAGGADTEAFF
TRBD1,TRBJ1-2,-,TRBV6-6,TGTGCCAGCAGTGCGGACAGGGGCGGCAGCTATGGCTACACCTTC,CASSADRGGSYGYTF
-,TRBJ2-3,-,TRBV5-1,TGCGCCAGCAGCTGGGTGGGGGCGACCACAGATACGCAGTATTTT,CASSWVGATTDTQYF
-,TRBJ2-3,-,TRBV6-5,TGTGCCAGCAGTCCCCCCGGGGGCCGCACAGATACGCAGTATTTT,CASSPPGGRTDTQYF
TRBD2,TRBJ2-7,-,TRBV19,TGTGCCACCTCCTGGGGGACTAGCGGGAGCTACGAGCAGTACTTC,CATSWGTSGSYEQYF
TRBD1,TRBJ2-3,-,TRBV19,TGTGCCAGTAGTCGGGGACAGACCTACACAGATACGCAGTATTTT,CASSRGQTYTDTQYF
-,TRBJ1-4,few,TRBV6-5,TGTGCCAGCAGTTACGGATCAGGGGCTAGGGAGTGGAAACTGTTTTTT,CASSYGSGAREWKLFF
-,TRBJ2-2,-,TRBV9,TGTGCCAGCAGCGCAACAGCTAACACCGGGGAGCTGTTTTTT,CASSATANTGELFF
-,TRBJ1-2,-,TRBV30,TGTGCCTGGGCCAGGGTCTATGGCTACACCTTC,CAWARVYGYTF